Listed below are T cell receptor beta chains from one sample, sequenced in a study of hypomethylating agent response in myelodysplastic syndrome. The protocol was immunoSEQ multiplex PCR, while the TCRdb copy is restricted to in-frame clones and leaves out a portion. This sample has about 5,100 clones, with 81% found just once. The source material was bone marrow, sampled before or after starting hypomethylating agent treatment for myelodysplastic syndrome (not recorded which). These receptors all stem from a human donor with myelodysplastic syndrome. The CDR3 runs from the conserved cysteine through the conserved F or W. Each record gives: V gene, D gene, clone size, J gene, CDR3 DNA, CDR3 protein. The D gene is left open where the match is weak. For some rows the clone size is stated as once, few or many, or as a class when expanded; others skip it.

v_gene: TRBV6-1; d_gene: TRBD1; abundance: -; j_gene: TRBJ1-6; CDR3nt: TGTGCCAGCAGTGAAGCCGGGACAGTGAATAATTCACCCCTCCACTTT; CDR3aa: CASSEAGTVNNSPLHF
v_gene: TRBV25-1; d_gene: TRBD1; abundance: once; j_gene: TRBJ2-7; CDR3nt: TGTGCCAGCAGTGAGGGAACAGGGGCCTACGAGCAGTACTTC; CDR3aa: CASSEGTGAYEQYF
v_gene: TRBV6-1; d_gene: -; abundance: -; j_gene: TRBJ1-2; CDR3nt: TGTGCCAGCAGGAAGGACAGTAACTATGGCTACACCTTC; CDR3aa: CASRKDSNYGYTF
v_gene: TRBV6-5; d_gene: -; abundance: -; j_gene: TRBJ2-3; CDR3nt: TGTGCCAGCAGGCGACTGGCCGCAGATACGCAGTATTTT; CDR3aa: CASRRLAADTQYF
v_gene: TRBV13; d_gene: TRBD1; abundance: -; j_gene: TRBJ2-7; CDR3nt: TGTGCCAGCAGCCCCCAAAACCCCCTCAGGGGGTCGGTCGAGCAGTACTTC; CDR3aa: CASSPQNPLRGSVEQYF
v_gene: TRBV2; d_gene: -; abundance: -; j_gene: TRBJ1-2; CDR3nt: TGTGCCAGCAGTGAATGGCTTAACTATGGCTACACCTTC; CDR3aa: CASSEWLNYGYTF
v_gene: TRBV9; d_gene: -; abundance: once; j_gene: TRBJ1-1; CDR3nt: TGTGCCAGCAGCCCATCGACGGTGAACACTGAAGCTTTCTTT; CDR3aa: CASSPSTVNTEAFF
v_gene: TRBV5-4; d_gene: -; abundance: -; j_gene: TRBJ2-4; CDR3nt: TGTGCCAGCAGCTTGGATCAGGGTGGGTTTGCCAAAAACATTCAGTACTTC; CDR3aa: CASSLDQGGFAKNIQYF
v_gene: TRBV18; d_gene: -; abundance: -; j_gene: TRBJ1-4; CDR3nt: TGTGCCAGCTCCGTGGATGAAAAACTGTTTTTT; CDR3aa: CASSVDEKLFF
v_gene: TRBV11-3; d_gene: -; abundance: -; j_gene: TRBJ2-7; CDR3nt: TGTGCCAGCAGCTCTCGACAGAACTTACCTTACGAGCAGTACTTC; CDR3aa: CASSSRQNLPYEQYF
v_gene: TRBV5-1; d_gene: TRBD1; abundance: -; j_gene: TRBJ1-2; CDR3nt: TGCGCCAGCAGCTTGGGGGGACAGGGAGACCATTATGGCTACACCTTC; CDR3aa: CASSLGGQGDHYGYTF
v_gene: TRBV9; d_gene: TRBD2; abundance: -; j_gene: TRBJ2-5; CDR3nt: TGTGCCAGCAGCCCCCCCACAACTAGCGGGGAGCAAGAGACCCAGTACTTC; CDR3aa: CASSPPTTSGEQETQYF
v_gene: TRBV11-2; d_gene: TRBD2; abundance: -; j_gene: TRBJ2-7; CDR3nt: TGTGCCAGCAGCGGGCAGCGGGCGGGGGGCCCCTACGAGCAGTACTTC; CDR3aa: CASSGQRAGGPYEQYF
v_gene: TRBV5-1; d_gene: -; abundance: -; j_gene: TRBJ2-3; CDR3nt: TGCGCCAGCAGCTTGGGGCACAGGGAGGTCGGCACAGATACGCAGTATTTT; CDR3aa: CASSLGHREVGTDTQYF
v_gene: TRBV7-9; d_gene: TRBD1; abundance: -; j_gene: TRBJ1-3; CDR3nt: TGTGCCAGCAGCCTAGACAGGGGTGGAAACACCATATATTTT; CDR3aa: CASSLDRGGNTIYF
v_gene: TRBV7-9; d_gene: TRBD1; abundance: -; j_gene: TRBJ2-7; CDR3nt: TGTGCCACCCGAGGGACAGGGTTGGGCGAGCAGTACTTC; CDR3aa: CATRGTGLGEQYF
v_gene: TRBV19; d_gene: -; abundance: -; j_gene: TRBJ1-2; CDR3nt: TGTGCCAGTAGTATATCGGGAGTCCAGGGGACTAACTATGGCTACACCTTC; CDR3aa: CASSISGVQGTNYGYTF
v_gene: TRBV9; d_gene: TRBD1; abundance: -; j_gene: TRBJ1-2; CDR3nt: TGTGCCAGCAGCGACAGGACAGGGAAGACTAACTATGGCTACACCTTC; CDR3aa: CASSDRTGKTNYGYTF
v_gene: TRBV28; d_gene: -; abundance: -; j_gene: TRBJ2-1; CDR3nt: TGTGCCAGCAGTACCTACCTCGATGAGCAGTTCTTC; CDR3aa: CASSTYLDEQFF
v_gene: TRBV11-2; d_gene: -; abundance: -; j_gene: TRBJ2-1; CDR3nt: TGTGCCAGCAGCTTAGATCCCGGGGGGCGGAATGAGCAGTTCTTC; CDR3aa: CASSLDPGGRNEQFF
v_gene: TRBV7-2; d_gene: TRBD2; abundance: -; j_gene: TRBJ2-5; CDR3nt: TGTGCCAGCAGGGCTAGCGGGGGGGCTTGGGAGACCCAGTACTTC; CDR3aa: CASRASGGAWETQYF
v_gene: TRBV6-4; d_gene: TRBD2; abundance: hyperexpanded; j_gene: TRBJ2-5; CDR3nt: TGTGCCAGCAGTGACTTTATAGCGGGTGAAGAGACCCAGTACTTC; CDR3aa: CASSDFIAGEETQYF
v_gene: TRBV13; d_gene: -; abundance: -; j_gene: TRBJ2-1; CDR3nt: TGTGCCAGCAGCCCCAGCACCTACAGGGGAGGTAATGAGCAGTTCTTC; CDR3aa: CASSPSTYRGGNEQFF
v_gene: TRBV29-1; d_gene: TRBD1; abundance: few; j_gene: TRBJ2-1; CDR3nt: TGCAGCGTTGCCGGGGACAGATACAATGAGCAGTTCTTC; CDR3aa: CSVAGDRYNEQFF
v_gene: TRBV28; d_gene: TRBD2; abundance: -; j_gene: TRBJ2-7; CDR3nt: TGTGCCAGCAGTACACAACCTACTAGCGGGCAGTACTTC; CDR3aa: CASSTQPTSGQYF
v_gene: TRBV28; d_gene: -; abundance: -; j_gene: TRBJ2-3; CDR3nt: TGTGCCAGCACTTCTGGGGCTAGCCCTCCAGATACGCAGTATTTT; CDR3aa: CASTSGASPPDTQYF
v_gene: TRBV7-2; d_gene: -; abundance: -; j_gene: TRBJ1-1; CDR3nt: TGTGCCAGCAGCTTACTCAGGGGCCACACTGAAGCTTTCTTT; CDR3aa: CASSLLRGHTEAFF
v_gene: TRBV6-5; d_gene: -; abundance: -; j_gene: TRBJ2-2; CDR3nt: TGTGCCAGCCCCGGACAGTACACCGGGGAGCTGTTTTTT; CDR3aa: CASPGQYTGELFF
v_gene: TRBV2; d_gene: TRBD1; abundance: -; j_gene: TRBJ1-6; CDR3nt: TGTGCCAGCAGATGGACAGGGGGTTATAATTCACCCCTCCACTTT; CDR3aa: CASRWTGGYNSPLHF
v_gene: TRBV6-5; d_gene: TRBD2; abundance: -; j_gene: TRBJ2-7; CDR3nt: TGTGCCAGCAGTTATCTAGCGGGGGAATCCTACGAGCAGTACTTC; CDR3aa: CASSYLAGESYEQYF
v_gene: TRBV11-3; d_gene: -; abundance: -; j_gene: TRBJ1-6; CDR3nt: TGTGCCAGCAGCTTAGATGTCGCTACCTATAATTCACCCCTCCACTTT; CDR3aa: CASSLDVATYNSPLHF
v_gene: TRBV4-1; d_gene: -; abundance: few; j_gene: TRBJ2-7; CDR3nt: TGCGCCAGCAGCCAAGTCGCCAGCTACGAGCAGTACTTC; CDR3aa: CASSQVASYEQYF
v_gene: TRBV5-1; d_gene: -; abundance: -; j_gene: TRBJ2-1; CDR3nt: TGCGCCAGCAGCTTGTTAGAGCCCTACAATGAGCAGTTCTTC; CDR3aa: CASSLLEPYNEQFF
v_gene: TRBV6-6; d_gene: -; abundance: -; j_gene: TRBJ2-3; CDR3nt: TGTGCCAGTCTTCCTTTATTTAGCGGAAGCACAGATACGCAGTATTTT; CDR3aa: CASLPLFSGSTDTQYF
v_gene: TRBV19; d_gene: -; abundance: -; j_gene: TRBJ1-1; CDR3nt: TGTGCCAGTAGCCAGTGGGGGGGCCGTATGAACACTGAAGCTTTCTTT; CDR3aa: CASSQWGGRMNTEAFF
v_gene: TRBV6-5; d_gene: -; abundance: -; j_gene: TRBJ2-1; CDR3nt: TGTGCCAGCAGTTTTGGGGCGAGCTCCTACAATGAGCAGTTCTTC; CDR3aa: CASSFGASSYNEQFF
v_gene: TRBV5-6; d_gene: -; abundance: once; j_gene: TRBJ2-3; CDR3nt: TGTGCCAGCAGCTGGGGCACAGATACGCAGTATTTT; CDR3aa: CASSWGTDTQYF
v_gene: TRBV9; d_gene: TRBD1; abundance: few; j_gene: TRBJ1-3; CDR3nt: TGTGCCAGCAGCGCCCGGGACAGGGGGAACACCATATATTTT; CDR3aa: CASSARDRGNTIYF
v_gene: TRBV11-2; d_gene: -; abundance: few; j_gene: TRBJ1-1; CDR3nt: TGTGCCAGCAGCACCGGACCGGCGAACACTGAAGCTTTCTTT; CDR3aa: CASSTGPANTEAFF
v_gene: TRBV11-2; d_gene: TRBD2; abundance: -; j_gene: TRBJ2-2; CDR3nt: TGTGCCAGCACCCAAGTCCGGGCGGGGGCCGGGGAGCTGTTTTTT; CDR3aa: CASTQVRAGAGELFF
v_gene: TRBV14; d_gene: TRBD1; abundance: -; j_gene: TRBJ1-3; CDR3nt: TGTGCCAGCAGCCAACGATGGACAGGGCCACCTGGAAACACCATATATTTT; CDR3aa: CASSQRWTGPPGNTIYF
v_gene: TRBV7-3; d_gene: -; abundance: -; j_gene: TRBJ2-3; CDR3nt: TGTGCCAGCAGCTTTGAGGGATTCGCGGATACGCAGTATTTT; CDR3aa: CASSFEGFADTQYF
v_gene: TRBV11-3; d_gene: -; abundance: -; j_gene: TRBJ2-2; CDR3nt: TGTGCCAGCAGCTCCTTCCGGGGTCGGGAGCTGTTTTTT; CDR3aa: CASSSFRGRELFF
v_gene: TRBV9; d_gene: TRBD1; abundance: -; j_gene: TRBJ1-4; CDR3nt: TGTGCCAGCAGCGTAGGGGGACAGGCTGAAAAACTGTTTTTT; CDR3aa: CASSVGGQAEKLFF
v_gene: TRBV5-4; d_gene: TRBD1; abundance: -; j_gene: TRBJ2-7; CDR3nt: TGCGCCAGCAGCCCGGACAGGCGAAGCTCCTACGAGCAGTACTTC; CDR3aa: CASSPDRRSSYEQYF
v_gene: TRBV7-9; d_gene: TRBD1; abundance: few; j_gene: TRBJ2-2; CDR3nt: TGTGCCAGCAGCAAACAGGGGTTAGGGAGCACCGGGGAGCTGTTTTTT; CDR3aa: CASSKQGLGSTGELFF
v_gene: TRBV6-5; d_gene: TRBD1; abundance: -; j_gene: TRBJ2-1; CDR3nt: TGTGCCAGCAGTCGACAGGGGGCAGGGGAGGAGCAGTTCTTC; CDR3aa: CASSRQGAGEEQFF
v_gene: TRBV7-8; d_gene: TRBD2; abundance: -; j_gene: TRBJ2-1; CDR3nt: TGTGCCAGCAGCTTAAAACCCCCTCGGACTAGCGGGGGGGTCTACAATGAGCAGTTCTTC; CDR3aa: CASSLKPPRTSGGVYNEQFF
v_gene: TRBV27; d_gene: -; abundance: -; j_gene: TRBJ2-3; CDR3nt: TGTGCCAGCAGTCCGACTGCTAGCACAGATACGCAGTATTTT; CDR3aa: CASSPTASTDTQYF
v_gene: TRBV9; d_gene: TRBD1; abundance: -; j_gene: TRBJ1-3; CDR3nt: TGTGCCAGCAGCGTACAGGGGGCTGGAAACACCATATATTTT; CDR3aa: CASSVQGAGNTIYF
v_gene: TRBV7-6; d_gene: -; abundance: -; j_gene: TRBJ2-3; CDR3nt: TGTGCCAGCAGCTCGTTAAATACGCAGTATTTT; CDR3aa: CASSSLNTQYF
v_gene: TRBV6-5; d_gene: -; abundance: -; j_gene: TRBJ2-2; CDR3nt: TGTGCCAGCAGTTACTCAGGCCCGCCGAACACCGGGGAGCTGTTTTTT; CDR3aa: CASSYSGPPNTGELFF
v_gene: TRBV7-2; d_gene: -; abundance: -; j_gene: TRBJ1-2; CDR3nt: TGTGCCAGCAGCCGCCTGGAGGGAGTGGACTACACCTTC; CDR3aa: CASSRLEGVDYTF
v_gene: TRBV7-2; d_gene: -; abundance: -; j_gene: TRBJ1-2; CDR3nt: TGTGCCAGCAGCGGTACAAATAACTATGGCTACACCTTC; CDR3aa: CASSGTNNYGYTF
v_gene: TRBV13; d_gene: -; abundance: -; j_gene: TRBJ1-5; CDR3nt: TGTGCCAGCAGCTGGGGGAGGGAGCCCCAGCATTTT; CDR3aa: CASSWGREPQHF
v_gene: TRBV4-2; d_gene: TRBD2; abundance: -; j_gene: TRBJ2-2; CDR3nt: TGTGCCAGCACCAAGACGACTAGCGATTTCGGGGAGCTGTTTTTT; CDR3aa: CASTKTTSDFGELFF
v_gene: TRBV2; d_gene: -; abundance: -; j_gene: TRBJ1-6; CDR3nt: TGTGCCAGCAGGAGGGACGCCAGCAATTCACCCCTCCACTTT; CDR3aa: CASRRDASNSPLHF